These T cell receptor beta chains were read from a single sample in a study of shared clonotypes between healthy human individuals. Some clones are missing from TCRdb's copy, which holds only in-frame ones; the method was immunoSEQ multiplex PCR. The sample gives around 510,000 clones, 90% to 97% of which show up once; about 0.06% is in the top ten. The sample taken for sequencing was naive CD4+ T cells sorted from blood. These receptors were taken from a woman aged 25 to 39 in good health. The CDR3 runs from the conserved cysteine through the conserved F or W. The D gene is left open where the match is weak. Only some rows state a clone size, as once, few, many or a class for expanded clones.

v_call	d_call	j_call	cdr3_length	clone_size	cdr3_aa	cdr3_nt
TRBV2	-	TRBJ2-1	10	-	CASSDQEQFF	TGTGCCAGCAGTGACCAAGAGCAGTTCTTC
TRBV6-5	-	TRBJ2-3	15	-	CASSYSSRRTDTQYF	TGTGCCAGCAGTTACTCGAGCCGCCGCACAGATACGCAGTATTTT
TRBV7-6	TRBD2	TRBJ2-5	17	-	CASSTQVGLAGQETQYF	TGTGCCAGCAGCACCCAAGTGGGACTAGCGGGCCAAGAGACCCAGTACTTC
TRBV7-9	-	TRBJ2-3	15	-	CASSTLGESTDTQYF	TGTGCCAGCAGTACACTCGGAGAGAGCACAGATACGCAGTATTTT
TRBV18	-	TRBJ1-3	16	once	CASSLSDSSSGNTIYF	TGTGCCAGCTCACTATCGGACTCCAGCTCTGGAAACACCATATATTTT
TRBV27	TRBD2	TRBJ2-1	16	-	CASSQSLAGGYNEQFF	TGTGCCAGCAGCCAGTCCCTAGCGGGAGGATACAATGAGCAGTTCTTC
TRBV19	-	TRBJ2-7	12	few	CATTQGPYEQYF	TGTGCCACAACACAGGGTCCCTACGAGCAGTACTTC
TRBV5-6	TRBD1	TRBJ1-1	16	-	CASSSIWDRGNTEAFF	TGTGCCAGCAGCTCGATCTGGGACAGAGGGAACACTGAAGCTTTCTTT
TRBV19	-	TRBJ2-5	17	-	CASSMRRASSVRETQYF	TGTGCCAGTAGTATGCGACGCGCTAGTTCGGTGCGTGAGACCCAGTACTTC
TRBV7-9	-	TRBJ2-7	12	once	CASSLQVYEQYF	TGTGCCAGCAGCTTACAAGTCTACGAGCAGTACTTC
TRBV5-1	TRBD2	TRBJ2-5	16	-	CASSDKTGRGEETQYF	TGCGCCAGCAGCGACAAAACCGGGAGGGGCGAGGAGACCCAGTACTTC
TRBV7-2	TRBD1	TRBJ1-5	13	-	CASQKTGSQPQHF	TGTGCCAGCCAAAAGACAGGGTCCCAGCCCCAGCATTTT
TRBV4-1	-	TRBJ1-2	15	-	CASSQRRDTTYGYTF	TGCGCCAGCAGCCAACGCCGGGACACCACCTATGGCTACACCTTC
TRBV2	TRBD2	TRBJ2-2	18	-	CASSPGPTSGANTGELFF	TGTGCCAGCTCACCGGGCCCCACTAGCGGGGCGAACACCGGGGAGCTGTTTTTT
TRBV27	TRBD1	TRBJ1-2	15	-	CASSRVRTGVHGYTF	TGTGCCAGCAGTCGAGTTAGGACAGGGGTCCATGGCTACACCTTC
TRBV30	TRBD1	TRBJ1-2	12	-	CAWTGGNYGYTF	TGTGCCTGGACAGGGGGCAACTATGGCTACACCTTC
TRBV11-2	TRBD2	TRBJ2-3	17	-	CASSPAPSGSVADTQYF	TGTGCCAGCAGCCCCGCTCCTAGCGGGAGTGTGGCAGATACGCAGTATTTT
TRBV7-8	-	TRBJ2-7	11	-	CASSTHYEQYF	TGTGCCAGCAGCACGCACTACGAGCAGTACTTC
TRBV28	TRBD1	TRBJ1-4	21	-	CASSHQKSLLMTGPRGEKLFF	TGTGCCAGCAGTCACCAAAAATCCCTCCTCATGACAGGGCCAAGAGGTGAAAAACTGTTTTTT
TRBV18	-	TRBJ2-5	13	-	CASSPGGSETQYF	TGTGCCAGCTCACCGGGGGGATCGGAGACCCAGTACTTC
TRBV5-1	-	TRBJ2-7	13	-	CASSFDSAYEQYF	TGCGCCAGCAGCTTTGACAGTGCCTACGAGCAGTACTTC
TRBV30	-	TRBJ1-6	16	-	CAWSTDDRSTNSPLHF	TGTGCCTGGAGTACCGACGACAGGAGCACTAATTCACCCCTCCACTTT
TRBV7-2	TRBD2	TRBJ2-7	14	-	CASSLQRENYEQYF	TGTGCCAGCAGCTTACAGCGGGAGAATTACGAGCAGTACTTC
TRBV4-1	-	TRBJ2-4	18	-	CASSQVNLGSLAKNIQYF	TGCGCCAGCAGCCAAGTGAATTTGGGTTCCCTCGCCAAAAACATTCAGTACTTC
TRBV30	-	TRBJ1-5	13	-	CAWSSGRWRPQHF	TGTGCCTGGAGTTCCGGACGGTGGCGGCCCCAGCATTTT
TRBV6-1	-	TRBJ1-1	12	-	CASSELTTEAFF	TGTGCCAGCAGTGAGTTGACCACTGAAGCTTTCTTT
TRBV30	-	TRBJ1-5	12	once	CAWKGPNQPQHF	TGTGCCTGGAAGGGCCCCAATCAGCCCCAGCATTTT
TRBV10-2	TRBD1	TRBJ1-2	15	-	CASRASGTANYGYTF	TGCGCCAGCAGGGCCTCCGGGACAGCTAACTATGGCTACACCTTC
TRBV9	TRBD2	TRBJ2-1	18	-	CASSLTSGRALSYNEQFF	TGTGCCAGCAGCCTCACTAGCGGGAGGGCCCTCTCCTACAATGAGCAGTTCTTC
TRBV5-1	TRBD1	TRBJ2-3	15	-	CASSLPGQAGDTQYF	TGCGCCAGCAGCTTACCCGGACAGGCTGGAGATACGCAGTATTTT
TRBV19	-	TRBJ2-3	12	-	CASRAGTDTQYF	TGTGCCAGTAGGGCCGGCACAGATACGCAGTATTTT
TRBV6-6	-	TRBJ2-5	11	-	CASSSPGAQYF	TGTGCCAGCAGTTCCCCCGGGGCCCAGTACTTC
TRBV5-1	TRBD2	TRBJ2-3	15	-	CASRETSGGPDTQYF	TGCGCCAGCAGAGAGACTAGCGGGGGGCCAGATACGCAGTATTTT
TRBV19	-	TRBJ2-3	15	-	CASSITSPRTDTQYF	TGTGCCAGTAGTATTACTTCCCCACGCACAGATACGCAGTATTTT
TRBV2	-	TRBJ1-5	15	-	CASRAGTSSNQPQHF	TGTGCCAGCAGGGCCGGGACAAGTAGCAATCAGCCCCAGCATTTT
TRBV2	-	TRBJ2-7	14	-	CASSETWSSYEQYF	TGTGCCAGCAGCGAGACTTGGAGCTCCTACGAGCAGTACTTC
TRBV27	-	TRBJ2-7	14	-	CASSLSGVSYEQYF	TGTGCCAGCAGTTTATCGGGGGTATCCTACGAGCAGTACTTC
TRBV10-1	TRBD1	TRBJ1-2	12	-	CASGTGNYGYTF	TGCGCCAGCGGGACAGGGAACTATGGCTACACCTTC
TRBV7-9	TRBD2	TRBJ2-7	15	-	CASSLVLAGGYEQYF	TGTGCCAGCAGCTTAGTCCTAGCGGGGGGCTACGAGCAGTACTTC
TRBV5-1	-	TRBJ1-5	13	-	CASSLEVNQPQHF	TGCGCCAGCAGCTTGGAGGTGAATCAGCCCCAGCATTTT
TRBV6-6	-	TRBJ2-1	13	once	CASRNRAQWGQFF	TGTGCCAGCAGGAACAGGGCACAATGGGGGCAGTTCTTC
TRBV5-6	-	TRBJ2-7	13	-	CASSGGVLYEQYF	TGTGCCAGCAGCGGGGGAGTGCTCTACGAGCAGTACTTC
TRBV6-6	-	TRBJ1-1	11	few	CASSFYTEAFF	TGTGCCAGCAGTTTTTACACTGAAGCTTTCTTT
TRBV5-1	-	TRBJ2-1	16	-	CASSLSSGDPYNEQFF	TGCGCCAGCAGCTTGTCGTCGGGAGATCCCTACAATGAGCAGTTCTTC
TRBV28	-	TRBJ1-5	17	-	CASSSPPGASSNQPQHF	TGTGCCAGCAGTTCTCCCCCAGGGGCCAGTAGCAATCAGCCCCAGCATTTT
TRBV18	TRBD1	TRBJ1-5	15	-	CASSLGTGGLQPQHF	TGTGCCAGCTCACTCGGGACAGGGGGGTTACAGCCCCAGCATTTT
TRBV5-1	TRBD1	TRBJ2-7	14	-	CASSAGQAAYEQYF	TGCGCCAGCAGCGCTGGACAGGCAGCCTACGAGCAGTACTTC